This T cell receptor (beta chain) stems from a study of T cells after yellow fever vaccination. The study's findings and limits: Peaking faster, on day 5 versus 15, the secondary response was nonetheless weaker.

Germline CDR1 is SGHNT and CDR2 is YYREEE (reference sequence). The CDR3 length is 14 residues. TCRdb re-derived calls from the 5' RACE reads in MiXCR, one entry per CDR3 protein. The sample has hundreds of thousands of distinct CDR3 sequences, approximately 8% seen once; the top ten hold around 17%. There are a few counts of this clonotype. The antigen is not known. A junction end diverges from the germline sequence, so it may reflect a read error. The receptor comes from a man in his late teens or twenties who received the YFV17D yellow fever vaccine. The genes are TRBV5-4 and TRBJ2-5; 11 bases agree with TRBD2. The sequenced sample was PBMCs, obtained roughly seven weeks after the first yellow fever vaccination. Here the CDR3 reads CASSLDSGGALPHF. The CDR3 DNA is TGTGCCAGCAGCTTGGATAGCGGGGGGGCTCTCCCGCACTTC.